This T cell receptor beta chain emerged from a study of blood T cell repertoires in COVID-19. The ends were cut back, 0 bases at V and 7 bases at J, with 10 bases in the middle. The CDR3 has 14 amino acids. Germline lookup yields CDR1 ENHRY and CDR2 SYGVKD. Repertoires were generated with immunoSEQ multiplex PCR, while TCRdb's copy carries only in-frame clones and drops some. This sample has under 250,000 clones, with approximately 92% found just once. Material for sequencing was PBMCs or T cells enriched from blood (not recorded which). The rearrangement links TRBV10-3 to TRBJ2-4; the D gene is possibly TRBD1 (6 bases). This receptor was identified in a woman younger than 35 in a cohort exposed to, infected with or recovered from COVID-19 (not recorded which). The CDR3 region has the DNA TGTGCCATCAGTGAGTCTAGGGGGTCGAACATTCAGTACTTC. Amino acid sequence: CAISESRGSNIQYF.